The next 19 T cell receptor beta chains were all read from a single sample in a study of cytomegalovirus exposure and HLA in healthy donors. Both 60 Vbeta primers and 13 Jbeta primers went into the PCR. This table comes from immunoSEQ multiplex PCR, and its TCRdb copy is limited to in-frame clones, with some not included. The sample records over 85,000 clones, roughly four fifths being singletons. Sequencing was performed on PBMCs. These receptors originate from a male donor in good health and CMV-seropositive.

The chain uses TRBV7-8 and TRBJ1-2, with 9 bases that match TRBD1. After removal of 0 bases from V and 2 bases from J, the junction contained 4 bases not matched to a gene. The CDR3 runs 16 residues. Germline V gene lookup returns CDR1 SGHVS and CDR2 FQNEAQ. This chain's CDR3 is CASSLAGQGGNYGYTF. The CDR3 bases are TGTGCCAGCAGCTTAGCGGGACAGGGTGGGAACTATGGCTACACCTTC. The variable domain in full, completed from reference TRBV7-8 and TRBJ1-2, reads GAGVSQSPRYKVAKRGQDVALRCDPISGHVSLFWYQQALGQGPEFLTYFQNEAQLDKSGLPSDRFFAERPEGSVSTLKIQRTQQEDSAVYLCASSLAGQGGNYGYTFGSGTRLTVV.

The chain carries TRBV11-2 and TRBJ2-2; D gene ambiguous. CDR1 is SGHAT and CDR2 is FQNNGV in the germline V gene. This CDR3 spans 12 amino acids. V was shortened by 5 bases and J by 6 bases, with 7 bases between the two germline ends. The chain's CDR3 is CASSPDSGELFF. The CDR3 DNA reads as TGTGCCAGCAGCCCCGACTCCGGGGAGCTGTTTTTT.

The chain joins TRBV2 to TRBJ1-4, with TRBD1 matching 7 bases. This CDR3 spans 14 amino acids. V shed 5 bases, J shed 5 bases, and the junction held 5 bases outside the gene matches. The germline gives CDR1 SNHLY, CDR2 FYNNEI. The CDR3 spells CASSRDSRNEKLFF. CDR3 in DNA: TGTGCCAGCAGTCGGGACAGCAGAAATGAAAAACTGTTTTTT.

This clone was observed a handful of times. V usage is TRBV10-3 and J usage is TRBJ2-1; 8 bases line up with TRBD2. The trim removed 2 bases at V and 10 bases at J, leaving 7 bases unmatched. The CDR3 extends over 14 amino acids. The germline V gene encodes CDR1 ENHRY and CDR2 SYGVKD. The CDR3 DNA reads TGTGCCATCAGTGAGCCGGGACTAGTAAGGGAGCAGTTCTTC. Translation gives CAISEPGLVREQFF.

The chain recombines TRBV7-3 with TRBJ2-2, with TRBD2 matching over 9 bases. J was trimmed by 5 bases and V by 6 bases; bases with no gene match: 4. The CDR3 runs to 14 residues. From germline, CDR1 is SGHTA and CDR2 FQGTGA. Written as DNA, the CDR3 is TGTGCCAGCAGTGGGCTAGCGGGAACCGGGGAGCTGTTTTTT. This gives the protein CASSGLAGTGELFF.

This clone was recorded only once. CDR3 DNA: TGTGCCAGCACCCTGGGACTAGTGGGAGACCCGGGTGAGTTCTTC. Protein sequence: CASTLGLVGDPGEFF. The V call is TRBV28, the J call TRBJ2-1, with 8 bases that match TRBD2. The ends lost 7 bases at V and 14 bases at J; junction bases unmatched: 19. Germline lookup yields CDR1 MDHEN and CDR2 SYDVKM. The CDR3 length is 15 residues.

This rearrangement joins TRBV7-2 to TRBJ2-3; 7 bases map to TRBD2. CDR1 is SGHTA, CDR2 FQGNSA, per germline. The CDR3 is 18 residues long. Trimming took 1 base from V and 0 from J; bases not matched to a gene: 10. For the CDR3, the DNA is TGTGCCAGCAGCTTAGTGTCTAGCGGAACGACTAGCACAGATACGCAGTATTTT. Protein: CASSLVSSGTTSTDTQYF.

This chain connects TRBV11-2 to TRBJ2-5, with 16 bases aligning to TRBD2. V was pared by 4 bases and J by 2 bases, with 7 bases of the junction left unmatched. Germline V gene sequence: CDR1 SGHAT, CDR2 FQNNGV. This CDR3 is built from 18 residues. CDR3 sequence: CASSSGLAGGPGQETQYF. The CDR3 bases are TGTGCCAGCAGCTCGGGACTAGCGGGAGGGCCGGGGCAAGAGACCCAGTACTTC.

This clone is deemed medium-sized. The genes are TRBV7-8 and TRBJ2-5; 9 bases map to TRBD1. With 3 bases clipped from V and 2 bases from J, the junction kept 1 base outside the gene matches. The germline gives CDR1 SGHVS, CDR2 FQNEAQ. The CDR3 covers 14 residues. CDR3 in amino acids: CASSFGTGQETQYF. Here the CDR3 DNA reads TGTGCCAGCAGCTTCGGGACAGGGCAAGAGACCCAGTACTTC.

The rearrangement links TRBV5-1 to TRBJ1-4; maybe TRBD1 (5 bases). The V end was cut by 2 bases, the J end by 3 bases, with 11 bases between. This CDR3 contains 15 residues. Looked up from germline, CDR1 is SGHRS and CDR2 is YFSETQ. The CDR3 region is CASSFQGAANEKLFF. The CDR3 DNA sequence: TGCGCCAGCAGCTTCCAGGGCGCGGCTAATGAAAAACTGTTTTTT.

The rearrangement links TRBV7-2 to TRBJ1-4; weak D call: TRBD1 (6 bases). Germline CDR1 SGHTA, CDR2 FQGNSA. V lost 5 bases and J 5 bases, leaving 18 bases between the germline ends. This CDR3 contains 16 residues. This CDR3 is CASSATQGTINEKLFF. The CDR3 DNA follows: TGTGCCAGCAGCGCAACGCAGGGGACAATCAATGAAAAACTGTTTTTT.

This chain joins TRBV19 and TRBJ1-2; TRBD1 aligns across 9 bases. The CDR3 runs 13 residues. V dropped 6 bases and J dropped 8; count of bases not matched to a gene: 7. Germline lookup yields CDR1 LNHDA and CDR2 SQIVND (reference sequence). This CDR3 reads CASRDRGSGGYTF. The CDR3 nucleotides are TGTGCCAGTAGGGACAGGGGCTCGGGCGGCTACACCTTC.

This clone has just a few counts. The chain is built from TRBV27 and TRBJ2-7; D is possibly TRBD2 (5 bases). Per germline, CDR1 MNHEY and CDR2 SMNVEV (reference sequence). The CDR3 extends over 13 amino acids. V was pared by 8 bases and J by 5 bases, with 16 bases between. For the CDR3, the DNA is TGTGCCAGCTCCCCCGGCCCGGGGAACGAGCAGTACTTC. This translates into CASSPGPGNEQYF.

V is TRBV10-2 and J is TRBJ2-1, with a possible D match to TRBD1 (6 bases). CDR1 and CDR2 (germline): WSHSY, SAAADI. CDR3 length: 17 residues. The V and J ends lost 5 bases and 2 bases respectively, with 19 bases between them. CDR3 protein: CASSPLGQLSAYNEQFF. CDR3 sequence (DNA): TGCGCCAGCAGTCCCCTCGGACAGCTCTCCGCCTACAATGAGCAGTTCTTC.

V and J are TRBV7-9 and TRBJ1-2, with TRBD1 matching over 8 bases. CDR3 length equals 19 residues. CDR1 is SEHNR, CDR2 FQNEAQ, per germline (reference sequence). V trimming: 5 bases; J trimming: 1 base; junction bases outside the gene matches: 18. The CDR3 DNA reads as TGTGCCAGCAGCCCACAGGGGTCCTATTCCAGGGGGCGTAACTATGGCTACACCTTC. Its translation is CASSPQGSYSRGRNYGYTF.

This clone occurred once. The chain carries TRBV6-1 and TRBJ2-3; 8 bases agree with TRBD1. With V trimmed by 7 bases and J by 12 bases, 15 bases remained unmatched. CDR1 and CDR2 from the germline V gene are MNHNS and SASEGT. The CDR3 extends over 14 amino acids. This CDR3 reads CASTLTGAAKPQYF. CDR3 in DNA: TGTGCCAGCACCCTGACAGGGGCGGCTAAACCTCAGTATTTT.

This clone came up once. The chain carries TRBV7-9 and TRBJ1-2; 9 nucleotides match TRBD1. The CDR3 has 15 amino acids. Germline values: CDR1 SEHNR, CDR2 FQNEAQ (reference sequence). J lost 7 bases, V lost 5 bases, and 11 bases had no gene match. Here the CDR3 DNA reads TGTGCCAGCAGCCGAGGGGGACAGGGCTCCGGTGGCTACACCTTC. Translated, it gives CASSRGGQGSGGYTF.

The rearrangement joins TRBV29-1 to TRBJ2-7; 7 bases are a match to TRBD2. Germline V gene lookup returns CDR1 SQVTM and CDR2 ANQGSEA. CDR3 size: 15 residues. The ends lost 6 bases at V and 7 bases at J; junction bases unmatched: 18. This chain's CDR3 is CSVEKPLAAPGEQYF. The CDR3, as DNA: TGCAGCGTGGAAAAGCCCCTAGCGGCCCCCGGAGAGCAGTACTTC.

The chain's CDR3 is CASSDNGPSNEQFF. As DNA, the CDR3 is TGTGCCAGCAGTGACAATGGGCCTTCCAATGAGCAGTTCTTC. V is TRBV6-4 and J is TRBJ2-1; no firm D call. The CDR3 runs to 14 residues. Deletions cut 2 bases from V and 6 bases from J, with 11 bases between. Per the germline V gene, CDR1 is MRHNA and CDR2 is SNTAGT.